This record looks at one T cell receptor beta chain sequence and its context. Germline-derived CDR1 and CDR2 are LGHDT and YNNKEL (reference sequence). The CDR3 sequence is 15 residues long. This entry is derived from a study of T cells expressing NK-cell markers. The cDNA for TCR beta came from 5'RACE template switching with UMIs. TCRdb reanalyzed the 5' RACE reads and collapses them to one entry per CDR3 protein, without DNA. The table lists around 280,000 distinct CDR3 sequences. The receptor was derived from a man between 18 and 29 years old in good health. Sequenced input: blood T cells: a sorted CD56 or NKG2C T cell subset, CD4+ or CD8+ T cells, or bulk PBMC T cells (not recorded which). The chain joins TRBV3-1 to TRBJ2-5; TCRdb's D call of TRBD1 is untestable without DNA. The CDR3: CASSHLTTGQETQYF.